This is a list of T cell receptor beta chains from one sample in a study of T cells in Graves' hyperthyroidism and ophthalmopathy. TCRdb re-analysed the multiplex PCR reads in MiXCR, keeping a single row per CDR3 protein. The data show approximately 600,000 distinct CDR3 sequences, over 12% seen once. Sequencing was performed on blood. Source of these receptors: a woman in her forties with Graves' ophthalmopathy. CDR3s include the opening cysteine and the closing phenylalanine or tryptophan. A D gene is named only where the DNA matches it firmly. Some rows have no size entry. The others give once, few or many, or a class for an expanded clone.

>TRBJ2-3|TRBV24-1|few|-
CATSDYNDHTDTQYF
TGTGCCACCAGTGATTATAATGACCACACAGATACGCAGTATTTT
>TRBJ2-7|TRBV6-5|many|TRBD2
CASTGQAGVSHEQYF
TGTGCCAGCACGGGACAAGCGGGAGTAAGTCACGAGCAGTACTTC
>TRBJ2-7|TRBV7-7|many|TRBD1
CASSAGQGAREQYF
TGTGCTAGCAGCGCTGGACAGGGGGCGCGAGAGCAGTACTTC
>TRBJ2-7|TRBV6-1|many|TRBD2
CASRELAGGPNEQYF
TGTGCCAGCAGGGAACTAGCGGGAGGGCCTAACGAGCAGTACTTC
>TRBJ1-5|TRBV28|many|-
CASSFGPSNQPQHF
TGTGCCAGCAGTTTTGGTCCGAGCAATCAGCCCCAGCATTTT
>TRBJ1-1|TRBV2|many|-
CASSGPGGIMNTEAFF
TGTGCCAGCAGTGGTCCCGGTGGGATCATGAACACTGAAGCTTTCTTT
>TRBJ2-7|TRBV20-1|many|-
CSAFRAGALPEQYF
TGCAGTGCCTTCCGGGCAGGGGCCCTTCCCGAGCAGTACTTC
>TRBJ2-2|TRBV5-1|many|TRBD1
CASSFSGTGDTGELFF
TGCGCCAGCAGCTTCTCCGGGACAGGAGACACCGGGGAGCTGTTTTTT
>TRBJ2-5|TRBV6-2/TRBV6-3|-|-
CASSYLDQETQYF
TGTGCCAGCAGTTACCTAGACCAAGAGACCCAGTACTTC
>TRBJ2-3|TRBV5-1|many|-
CASSSVGTSSSTDTQYF
TGCGCCAGCAGCTCAGTAGGGACTTCTTCTAGCACAGATACGCAGTATTTT
>TRBJ2-5|TRBV29-1|many|-
CSVPSGALGTQYF
TGCAGCGTTCCATCTGGGGCCCTGGGGACCCAGTACTTC
>TRBJ1-2|TRBV9|many|TRBD1
CASSAGQGYYGYTF
TGTGCCAGCAGCGCCGGACAGGGCTACTATGGCTACACCTTC
>TRBJ1-1|TRBV6-5|many|TRBD1
CASGQGATLAFF
TGTGCCAGCGGACAGGGGGCTACGCTCGCTTTCTTT
>TRBJ2-5|TRBV7-9|many|TRBD2
CASSSVLAGGGKTQYF
TGTGCCAGCAGCTCCGTCCTCGCGGGAGGAGGAAAGACCCAGTACTTC
>TRBJ1-2|TRBV28|many|-
CASSSQPGPYGYTF
TGTGCCAGCAGTTCTCAGCCGGGGCCCTATGGCTACACCTTC
>TRBJ2-7|TRBV20-1|many|-
CSASPPLDEQYF
TGCAGTGCTAGCCCCCCCTTGGACGAGCAGTACTTC
>TRBJ2-2|TRBV5-1|many|TRBD2
CASSLTSGRSTGELFF
TGCGCCAGCAGTTTGACTAGCGGGAGGAGCACCGGGGAGCTGTTTTTT
>TRBJ2-2|TRBV4-1|few|-
CASSQAGSAGELFF
TGCGCCAGCAGCCAAGCCGGGAGCGCCGGGGAGCTGTTTTTT
>TRBJ1-2|TRBV20-1|few|-
CSARGRGTFYGYTF
TGCAGTGCTAGAGGCCGGGGGACATTCTATGGCTACACCTTC
>TRBJ1-1|TRBV11-2|many|TRBD1
CASSFGPGQVGEAFF
TGTGCCAGCAGCTTTGGTCCGGGACAGGTTGGGGAAGCTTTCTTT
>TRBJ2-5|TRBV9|many|TRBD2
CASSGTSGIAETQYF
TGTGCCAGCAGCGGGACTAGCGGGATCGCAGAGACCCAGTACTTC
>TRBJ2-2|TRBV11-1|many|TRBD1
CASTRSGGSNTGELFF
TGTGCCAGCACGCGTTCAGGGGGCTCGAACACCGGGGAGCTGTTTTTT
>TRBJ2-2|TRBV5-1|few|-
CASSPRDTTRTGELFF
TGCGCCAGCAGCCCACGGGACACTACCCGTACCGGGGAGCTGTTTTTT
>TRBJ2-7|TRBV2|-|TRBD1
CASSTDRQTYEQYF
TGTGCCAGCAGTACGGACAGGCAAACCTACGAGCAGTACTTC
>TRBJ2-7|TRBV20-1|many|TRBD2
CSARDLAGGYEQYF
TGCAGTGCTAGAGATCTAGCGGGGGGCTACGAGCAGTACTTC
>TRBJ2-7|TRBV5-1|many|TRBD1
CASSLRGTDYEQYF
TGCGCCAGCAGCCTTCGAGGGACAGACTACGAGCAGTACTTC
>TRBJ2-7|TRBV5-1|-|TRBD2
CASSLGDRGLAVWGSYEQYF
TGCGCCAGCAGCTTAGGTGACAGGGGACTAGCGGTTTGGGGGTCCTACGAGCAGTACTTC
>TRBJ2-7|TRBV2|-|-
CASSEWRERDTGGYEQYF
TGTGCCAGCAGTGAATGGCGGGAGCGGGACACCGGGGGCTACGAGCAGTACTTC
>TRBJ1-3|TRBV13|-|-
CASRITGSGNTIYF
TGTGCCAGCAGGATTACAGGCTCTGGAAACACCATATATTTT
>TRBJ2-4|TRBV28|many|-
CASSLLGGIKNIQYF
TGTGCCAGCAGTTTATTAGGCGGGATCAAAAACATTCAGTACTTC
>TRBJ2-7|TRBV6-1|many|TRBD2
CASREGGRTFIRAYEQYF
TGTGCCAGCAGAGAAGGCGGGAGGACCTTTATTAGGGCCTACGAGCAGTACTTC
>TRBJ1-1|TRBV5-1|many|-
CASSLAYRQNTEAFF
TGCGCCAGCAGCTTGGCGTACAGACAGAACACTGAAGCTTTCTTT
>TRBJ2-6|TRBV20-1|-|-
CSATPISGANVLTF
TGCAGTGCTACCCCGATCTCTGGGGCCAACGTCCTGACTTTC
>TRBJ2-7|TRBV29-1|many|TRBD1
CSVETGTGDYEQYF
TGCAGCGTTGAAACAGGGACAGGGGACTACGAGCAGTACTTC
>TRBJ1-2|TRBV25-1|-|TRBD1
CASSERQGYGYTF
TGTGCCAGCAGTGAACGACAGGGATATGGCTACACCTTC
>TRBJ2-2|TRBV7-3|many|-
CASSLLVNTGELFF
TGTGCCAGCAGTTTACTTGTGAACACCGGGGAGCTGTTTTTT
>TRBJ1-2|TRBV6-5|many|-
CASRQTNPSRGGYTF
TGTGCCAGCAGGCAAACTAATCCGTCCCGAGGCGGCTACACCTTC
>TRBJ1-5|TRBV6-1|-|-
CASTRADYINQPQHF
TGTGCCAGCACTCGGGCAGACTATATCAATCAACCCCAGCATTTT
>TRBJ2-7|TRBV2|many|TRBD2
CATGAGTSAYEQYF
TGTGCCACCGGAGCCGGGACTAGCGCCTACGAGCAGTACTTC
>TRBJ1-3|TRBV5-1|many|-
CASSFAADSGNTIYF
TGCGCCAGCAGCTTTGCAGCGGACTCTGGAAACACCATATATTTT
>TRBJ2-7|TRBV28|many|-
CASSLQGQPNYEQYF
TGTGCCAGCAGTTTACAGGGACAACCAAACTACGAGCAGTACTTC